Below, 6 T cell receptor beta chains from the same sample are listed, as sequenced in a study of cytomegalovirus exposure and HLA in healthy donors. The PCR used 60 Vbeta and 13 Jbeta primers. The data were produced by immunoSEQ multiplex PCR, yet TCRdb's version contains in-frame clones alone and is incomplete. This table holds about 200,000 clones. Material: PBMCs. The receptors derive from a boy between 10 and 17 years old in good health and CMV-seronegative.

A word on this clone: The germline gene is not matched at one end of the junction; a read error may be the cause. The V and J genes are TRBV5-8 and TRBJ2-5; perhaps TRBD2 as D (6 bases). The CDR3 runs to 14 residues. Looked up from germline, CDR1 is SGHTS and CDR2 is YDEGEE. CDR3 bases: TGTGCCAGCAGCTTCGTGGAGGGAGGCCAAGGTCCAAACTTC. Residues: CASSFVEGGQGPNF.

The chain is built from TRBV30 and TRBJ1-1; D may be TRBD1 (5 bases). CDR1 GTSNPN and CDR2 SVGIG come from the germline V gene (reference sequence). The V and J ends lost 3 bases and 4 bases respectively, with 15 bases between them. This CDR3 has 14 residues. This CDR3 is CAWRSIGTLTEAFF. The DNA of the CDR3 is TGTGCCTGGAGGAGTATAGGGACTCTCACTGAAGCTTTCTTT.

The V and J genes are TRBV5-4 and TRBJ2-2; tentative D call: TRBD2 (5 bases). Germline V CDR1 and CDR2: SGHNT, YYREEE (reference sequence). V gave up 0 bases and J gave up 2 bases, with 8 bases separating them. The CDR3 runs 15 residues. In DNA, the CDR3 is TGTGCCAGCAGCTTGGACCTAGCCAACACCGGGGAGCTGTTTTTT. Translated, it gives CASSLDLANTGELFF.

V and J are TRBV25-1 and TRBJ2-1, with 14 bases identical to TRBD2. The V gene end was trimmed by 1 base and the J gene end by 3 bases; junction bases not matched to a gene: 2. The CDR3 covers 17 residues. The germline V gene has CDR1 MGHDK and CDR2 SYGVNS. The CDR3 sequence is CASSEFGTSGGYNEQFF. The CDR3 DNA sequence: TGTGCCAGCAGTGAATTTGGGACTAGCGGGGGCTACAATGAGCAGTTCTTC.

V and J are TRBV6-1 and TRBJ1-4, with TRBD1 matching over 10 bases. V was clipped by 8 bases and J by 8 bases; unmatched bases: 5. Germline V CDR1 and CDR2: MNHNS, SASEGT. The CDR3 is made up of 13 amino acids. As DNA, the CDR3 is TGTGCCAGCCAGCGGGACAGGGGCGAAAAACTGTTTTTT. Encoded protein: CASQRDRGEKLFF.

This sequence joins TRBV5-6 and TRBJ2-7; a possible D gene is TRBD2 (5 bases). This CDR3 spans 12 amino acids. CDR1 is SGHDT and CDR2 is YYEEEE in the germline V gene. V was shortened by 2 bases and J by 4 bases, with 7 bases between the two germline ends. DNA of the CDR3: TGTGCCAGCAGCTTCGGGGTTTACGAGCAGTACTTC. Amino acids: CASSFGVYEQYF.